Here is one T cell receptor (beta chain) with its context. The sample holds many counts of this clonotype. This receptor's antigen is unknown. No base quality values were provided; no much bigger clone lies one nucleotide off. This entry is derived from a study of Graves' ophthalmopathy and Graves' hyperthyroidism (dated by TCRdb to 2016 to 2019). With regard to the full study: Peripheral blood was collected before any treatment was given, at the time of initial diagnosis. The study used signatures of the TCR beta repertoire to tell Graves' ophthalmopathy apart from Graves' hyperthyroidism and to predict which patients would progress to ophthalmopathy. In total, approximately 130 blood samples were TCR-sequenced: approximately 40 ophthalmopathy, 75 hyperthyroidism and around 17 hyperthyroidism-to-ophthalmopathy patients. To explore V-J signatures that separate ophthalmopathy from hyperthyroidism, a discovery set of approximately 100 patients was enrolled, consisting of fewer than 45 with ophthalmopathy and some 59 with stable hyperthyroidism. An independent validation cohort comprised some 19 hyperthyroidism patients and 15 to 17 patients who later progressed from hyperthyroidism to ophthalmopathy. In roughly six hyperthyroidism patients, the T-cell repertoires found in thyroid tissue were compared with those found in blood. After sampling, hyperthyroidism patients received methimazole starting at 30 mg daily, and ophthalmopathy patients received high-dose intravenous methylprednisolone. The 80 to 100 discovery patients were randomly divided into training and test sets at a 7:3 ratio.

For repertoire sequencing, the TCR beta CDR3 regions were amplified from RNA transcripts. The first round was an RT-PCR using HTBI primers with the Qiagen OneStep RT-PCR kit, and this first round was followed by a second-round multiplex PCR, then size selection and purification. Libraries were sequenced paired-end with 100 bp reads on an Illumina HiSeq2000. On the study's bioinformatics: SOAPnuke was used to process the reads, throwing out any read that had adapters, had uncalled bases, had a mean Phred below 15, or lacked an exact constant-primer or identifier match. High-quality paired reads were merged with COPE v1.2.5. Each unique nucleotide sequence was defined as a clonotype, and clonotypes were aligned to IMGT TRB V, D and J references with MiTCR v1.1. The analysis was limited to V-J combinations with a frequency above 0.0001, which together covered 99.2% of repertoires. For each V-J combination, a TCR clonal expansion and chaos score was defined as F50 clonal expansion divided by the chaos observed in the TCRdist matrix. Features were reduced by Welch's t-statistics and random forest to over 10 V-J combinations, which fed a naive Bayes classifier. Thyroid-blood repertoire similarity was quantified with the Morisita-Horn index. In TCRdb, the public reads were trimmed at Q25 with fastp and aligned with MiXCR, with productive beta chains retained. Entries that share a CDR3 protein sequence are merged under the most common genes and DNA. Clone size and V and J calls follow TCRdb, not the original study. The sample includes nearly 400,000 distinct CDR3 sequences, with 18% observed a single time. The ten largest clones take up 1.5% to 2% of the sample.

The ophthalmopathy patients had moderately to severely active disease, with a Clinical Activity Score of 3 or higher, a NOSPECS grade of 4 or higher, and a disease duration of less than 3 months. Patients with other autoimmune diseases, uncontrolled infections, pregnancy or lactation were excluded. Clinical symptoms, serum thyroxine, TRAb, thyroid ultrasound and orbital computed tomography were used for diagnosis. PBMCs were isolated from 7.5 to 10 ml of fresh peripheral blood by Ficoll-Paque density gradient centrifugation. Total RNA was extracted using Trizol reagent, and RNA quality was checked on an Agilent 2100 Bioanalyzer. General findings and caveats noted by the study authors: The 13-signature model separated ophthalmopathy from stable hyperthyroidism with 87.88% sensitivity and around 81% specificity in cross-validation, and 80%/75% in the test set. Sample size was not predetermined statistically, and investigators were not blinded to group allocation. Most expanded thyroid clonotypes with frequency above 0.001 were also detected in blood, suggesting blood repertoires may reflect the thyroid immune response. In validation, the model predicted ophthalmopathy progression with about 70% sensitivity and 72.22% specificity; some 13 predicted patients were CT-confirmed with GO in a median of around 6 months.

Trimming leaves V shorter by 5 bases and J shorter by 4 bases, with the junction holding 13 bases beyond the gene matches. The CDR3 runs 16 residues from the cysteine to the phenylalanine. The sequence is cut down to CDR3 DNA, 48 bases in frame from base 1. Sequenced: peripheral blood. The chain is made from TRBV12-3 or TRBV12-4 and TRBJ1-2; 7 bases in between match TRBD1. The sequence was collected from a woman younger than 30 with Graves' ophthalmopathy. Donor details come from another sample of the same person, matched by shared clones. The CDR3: CASSQPGWDSAYGYTF. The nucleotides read TGTGCCAGCAGTCAACCCGGATGGGACAGCGCCTATGGCTACACCTTC.